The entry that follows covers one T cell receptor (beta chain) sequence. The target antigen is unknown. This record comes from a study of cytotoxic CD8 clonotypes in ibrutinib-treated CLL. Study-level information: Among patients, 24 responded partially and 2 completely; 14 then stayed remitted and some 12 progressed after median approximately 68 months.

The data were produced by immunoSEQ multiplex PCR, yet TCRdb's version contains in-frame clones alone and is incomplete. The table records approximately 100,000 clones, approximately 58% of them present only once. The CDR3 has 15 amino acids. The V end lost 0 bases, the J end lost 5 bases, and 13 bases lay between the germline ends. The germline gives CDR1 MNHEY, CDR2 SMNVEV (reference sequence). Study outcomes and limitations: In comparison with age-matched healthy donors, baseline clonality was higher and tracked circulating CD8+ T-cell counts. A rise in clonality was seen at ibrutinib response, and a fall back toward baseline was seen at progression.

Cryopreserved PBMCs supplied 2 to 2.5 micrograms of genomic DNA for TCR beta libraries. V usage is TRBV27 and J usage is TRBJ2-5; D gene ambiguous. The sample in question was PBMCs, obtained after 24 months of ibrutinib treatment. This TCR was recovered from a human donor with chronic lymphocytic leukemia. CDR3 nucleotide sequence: TGTGCCAGCAGTTTATCTCTCGCGCTAGTGGAGACCCAGTACTTC. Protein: CASSLSLALVETQYF.